A selection of T cell receptor beta chains follows, all from one sample in a study of blood T cell repertoires in COVID-19. Sequenced by immunoSEQ multiplex PCR; TCRdb stores in-frame clones only, minus some. Among about 300,000 clones, just under 90% were seen once, and the ten largest hold 1.8%. The material sequenced was peripheral blood. All receptors come from a woman aged 30 to 39 with COVID-19, enrolled during active disease. The CDR3 runs from the conserved cysteine through the conserved F or W. D genes are given only for firm matches. Clone size is given for some rows only: seen once, a few or many times, or a class if the clone is expanded.

abundance,d_gene,j_gene,v_gene,CDR3aa,CDR3nt
once,TRBD1,TRBJ1-1,TRBV4-1,CASRTGSEAFF,TGCGCCAGCAGGACAGGGTCTGAAGCTTTCTTT
NA,NA,TRBJ1-4,TRBV7-9,CASSPTGLNEKLFF,TGTGCCAGCAGCCCTACCGGACTCAATGAAAAACTGTTTTTT
NA,NA,TRBJ2-1,TRBV2,CASSESEGLASEQFF,TGTGCCAGCAGTGAATCAGAAGGTCTTGCTAGTGAGCAGTTCTTC
NA,NA,TRBJ2-5,TRBV13,CASQKRDATYQETQYF,TGTGCCAGCCAAAAGCGAGACGCAACGTACCAAGAGACCCAGTACTTC
NA,NA,TRBJ2-1,TRBV7-9,CASSHGGSALSYNEQFF,TGTGCCAGCAGCCATGGTGGGAGCGCTCTCTCCTACAATGAGCAGTTCTTC
NA,NA,TRBJ1-2,TRBV18,CASSSGRDIRHYGYTF,TGTGCCAGCTCATCAGGCCGGGACATAAGACACTATGGCTACACCTTC
NA,TRBD1,TRBJ2-5,TRBV5-1,CASNILGTGDQETQYF,TGCGCCAGCAACATTTTAGGGACAGGGGACCAAGAGACCCAGTACTTC
NA,TRBD1,TRBJ1-2,TRBV18,CASSTDRAGYGYTF,TGTGCCAGCTCAACCGACAGGGCGGGCTATGGCTACACCTTC
NA,TRBD2,TRBJ2-3,TRBV9,CASSPGLALADTQYF,TGTGCCAGCAGCCCGGGACTAGCGTTAGCAGATACGCAGTATTTT
NA,TRBD1,TRBJ1-6,TRBV5-1,CASSTGQGAHNSPLHF,TGCGCCAGCAGCACCGGACAGGGGGCACATAATTCACCCCTCCACTTT
NA,NA,TRBJ1-5,TRBV10-2,CASSADEGSDQPQHF,TGCGCCAGCAGCGCCGATGAGGGTTCGGATCAGCCCCAGCATTTT
NA,TRBD2,TRBJ2-3,TRBV19,CASSILAGETDTQYF,TGTGCCAGTAGTATCCTAGCGGGGGAGACAGATACGCAGTATTTT
NA,TRBD1,TRBJ1-1,TRBV6-5,CASRGTGTKGLEAFF,TGTGCCAGCAGGGGGACAGGGACCAAGGGACTTGAAGCTTTCTTT
few,TRBD1,TRBJ1-1,TRBV7-9,CASRRTGENEAFF,TGTGCCAGCAGACGTACAGGGGAGAATGAAGCTTTCTTT
NA,TRBD1,TRBJ1-4,TRBV24-1,CATSDSGTANEKLFF,TGTGCCACCAGTGACTCCGGGACAGCTAATGAAAAACTGTTTTTT
NA,TRBD1,TRBJ1-2,TRBV14,CASSQTGGMNYGYTF,TGTGCCAGCAGCCAAACAGGGGGTATGAACTATGGCTACACCTTC
NA,NA,TRBJ1-5,TRBV5-4,CASSPEGGQPQHF,TGTGCCAGCAGCCCGGAAGGAGGGCAGCCCCAGCATTTT
NA,NA,TRBJ1-6,TRBV27,CASRPPGADNSPLHF,TGTGCCAGCAGGCCACCAGGGGCTGATAATTCACCCCTCCACTTT
NA,NA,TRBJ2-5,TRBV7-7,CASSPFGGPQETQYF,TGTGCCAGCAGCCCGTTCGGGGGACCCCAAGAGACCCAGTACTTC
NA,NA,TRBJ2-3,TRBV10-1,CASSELATDTQYF,TGCGCCAGCAGTGAACTAGCCACAGATACGCAGTATTTT
NA,NA,TRBJ2-5,TRBV5-5,CASSFDRYQETQYF,TGTGCCAGCAGCTTCGACAGGTACCAAGAGACCCAGTACTTC
NA,NA,TRBJ1-6,TRBV4-3,CASSQDRRGINSPLHF,TGCGCCAGCAGCCAAGATCGGAGGGGAATTAATTCACCCCTCCACTTT
NA,TRBD1,TRBJ2-1,TRBV7-8,CASSPSGQGYNEQFF,TGTGCCAGCAGCCCGTCGGGACAGGGGTACAATGAGCAGTTCTTC
NA,NA,TRBJ2-2,TRBV25-1,CASSDNRETTGELFF,TGTGCCAGCAGTGATAACAGGGAGACCACCGGGGAGCTGTTTTTT
NA,NA,TRBJ1-5,TRBV18,CASSPQGASNQPQHF,TGTGCCAGCTCACCACAAGGGGCCAGCAATCAGCCCCAGCATTTT
NA,TRBD2,TRBJ2-1,TRBV7-9,CASSLGTSGGSYNEQFF,TGTGCCAGCAGCTTAGGGACTAGCGGGGGCTCCTACAATGAGCAGTTCTTC
once,NA,TRBJ1-1,TRBV20-1,CSAKGPTEAFF,TGCAGTGCCAAGGGGCCCACTGAAGCTTTCTTT
NA,NA,TRBJ2-5,TRBV18,CASSPSPNQETQYF,TGTGCCAGCTCACCTTCCCCAAACCAAGAGACCCAGTACTTC
NA,NA,TRBJ1-4,TRBV6-1,CASSEEDYSPTNEKLFF,TGTGCCAGCAGTGAAGAGGACTACAGCCCAACTAATGAAAAACTGTTTTTT